This T cell receptor beta chain appears in the sequencing data of a study of PD-L1 blockade in urothelial cancer. Study background: Patients initiated atezolizumab at some point between 2013 and 2015 at 1,200 mg intravenously every 3 weeks. Blood analysis took place 3 weeks (second dose) and 6 weeks after treatment start. Patients' prior chemotherapy regimens numbered 0 to 3.

Measured with immunoSEQ multiplex PCR; TCRdb has only the in-frame clones, and not every one. Of tens of thousands of clones in the sample, around 89% are singletons; the top ten hold less than 2%. The CDR3 covers 17 residues. Unmatched junction bases numbered 5, after V lost 1 base and J lost 3 bases. Per germline, CDR1 SGHNT and CDR2 YENEEA. The TCR was taken from a man between 60 and 75 years old with urothelial cancer. Sample: PBMCs, taken around atezolizumab (anti-PD-L1) treatment. The V call is TRBV11-3, the J call TRBJ2-1; 11 positions agree with TRBD2. CDR3 coding DNA: TGTGCCAGCAGCTTAGGAATAGCGGGAGGGATCTACAATGAGCAGTTCTTC. Protein: CASSLGIAGGIYNEQFF.